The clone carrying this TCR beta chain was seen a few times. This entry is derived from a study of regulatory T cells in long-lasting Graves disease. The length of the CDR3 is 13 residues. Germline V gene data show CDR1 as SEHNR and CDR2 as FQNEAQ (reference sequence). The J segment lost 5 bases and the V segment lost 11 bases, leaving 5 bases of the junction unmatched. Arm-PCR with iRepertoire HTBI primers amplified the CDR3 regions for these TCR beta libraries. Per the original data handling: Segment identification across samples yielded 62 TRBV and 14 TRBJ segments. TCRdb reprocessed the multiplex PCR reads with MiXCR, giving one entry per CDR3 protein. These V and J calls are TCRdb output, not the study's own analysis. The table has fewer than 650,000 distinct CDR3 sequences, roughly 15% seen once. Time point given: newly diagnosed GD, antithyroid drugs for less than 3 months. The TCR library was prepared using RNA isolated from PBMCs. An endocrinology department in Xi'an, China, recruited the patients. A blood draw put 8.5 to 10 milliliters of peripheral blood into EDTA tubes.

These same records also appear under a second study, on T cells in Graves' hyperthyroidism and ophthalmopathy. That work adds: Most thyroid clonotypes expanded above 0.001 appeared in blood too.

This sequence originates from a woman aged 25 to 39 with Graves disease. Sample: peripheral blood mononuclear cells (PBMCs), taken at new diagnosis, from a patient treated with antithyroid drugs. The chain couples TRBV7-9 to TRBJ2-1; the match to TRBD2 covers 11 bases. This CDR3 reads CAAGTSGNNEQFF. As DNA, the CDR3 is TGTGCCGCGGGGACTAGCGGAAACAATGAGCAGTTCTTC.